Following are 31 T cell receptor beta chains from one sample sequenced in a study of cytomegalovirus exposure and HLA in healthy donors. Assay used: immunoSEQ multiplex PCR; TCRdb lists only in-frame clones, some missing. The repertoire holds under 400,000 clones, with around 90% as singletons. The material sequenced was PBMCs. The receptors derive from a man younger than 40 in good health and CMV-seronegative.

The gene calls are TRBV21-1 and TRBJ1-2; TRBD1, the table's D call, lacks a check against the DNA. TRBV21-1 is reported as a pseudogene. The CDR3 is made up of 15 amino acids. This CDR3 is CASIPGQGGHYGYTF. As DNA, the CDR3 is TGTGCCAGCATCCCGGGACAGGGAGGTCACTATGGCTACACCTTC.

This chain connects TRBV28 to TRBJ2-7, with 10 positions matching TRBD1. Per germline, CDR1 MDHEN and CDR2 SYDVKM. This CDR3 has 14 residues. J lost 4 bases, V lost 4 bases, and 4 bases had no gene match. CDR3 protein: CASSWDRGRYEQYF. In nucleotides, the CDR3 is TGTGCCAGCAGTTGGGACAGGGGTAGGTACGAGCAGTACTTC. The full variable domain, in which reference TRBV28 and TRBJ2-7 provide the parts outside the CDR3, is DVKVTQSSRYLVKRTGEKVFLECVQDMDHENMFWYRQDPGLGLRLIYFSYDVKMKEKGDIPEGYSVSREKKERFSLILESASTNQTSMYLCASSWDRGRYEQYFGPGTRLTVT.

V and J are TRBV5-6 and TRBJ1-4; TRBD1 agrees at 7 bases. The CDR3 loop spans 14 amino acids. Germline CDR1 SGHDT, CDR2 YYEEEE. V dropped 0 bases and J dropped 14; count of bases not matched to a gene: 10. The CDR3 region has the DNA TGTGCCAGCAGCTTGGGAGCAGGGGGTGGTTTGCTGTTTTTT. Residues: CASSLGAGGGLLFF.

V and J are TRBV18 and TRBJ1-1, with a weak D call TRBD1 (5 bases). The CDR3 has 18 residues. The ends were cut back, 3 bases at V and 0 bases at J, with 20 bases in the middle. Germline V gene lookup returns CDR1 KGHSH and CDR2 LQKENI. The CDR3 spells CASSPTGPGGVMNTEAFF. DNA for the CDR3: TGTGCCAGCTCACCTACGGGACCCGGAGGGGTCATGAACACTGAAGCTTTCTTT.

The rearrangement joins TRBV6-4 to TRBJ2-1; the match to TRBD2 covers 12 bases. The J segment lost 1 base and the V segment lost 1 base, leaving 2 bases of the junction unmatched. Germline CDR1 is MRHNA and CDR2 is SNTAGT. This CDR3 comprises 17 residues. CDR3 sequence reads: CASSDYTSGGSYNEQFF. DNA for the CDR3: TGTGCCAGCAGTGACTATACTAGCGGGGGGTCCTACAATGAGCAGTTCTTC.

Many counts were recorded for this clone. The rearrangement uses TRBV4-1 and TRBJ2-7; the match to TRBD2 covers 8 bases. The CDR3 is 15 amino acids. Germline CDR1 reads MGHRA; CDR2 reads YSYEKL. V trimming: 1 base; J trimming: 1 base; junction bases outside the gene matches: 3. This chain's CDR3 is CASSQATSESYEQYF. The CDR3 bases are TGCGCCAGCAGCCAAGCGACTAGCGAATCCTACGAGCAGTACTTC.

The V and J genes are TRBV27 and TRBJ2-2; TRBD2 aligns across 7 bases. Germline V gene lookup returns CDR1 MNHEY and CDR2 SMNVEV (reference sequence). This CDR3 region has 20 residues. V lost 0 bases to trimming and J lost 4 bases; unmatched junction nucleotides: 17. CDR3 nucleotide sequence: TGTGCCAGCAGTTTATCGGTCGGCCTTACCGCTGGGAGGGGCACCGGGGAGCTGTTTTTT. Translating gives CASSLSVGLTAGRGTGELFF.

V gene TRBV15 combines with J gene TRBJ1-1, with TRBD1 identical over 7 bases. The germline CDR1 and CDR2 sequences are LNHNV and YYDKDF (reference sequence). The CDR3 runs to 14 residues. The J segment lost 2 bases and the V segment lost 5 bases, leaving 5 bases of the junction unmatched. CDR3 loop: CATSHRGGNTEAFF. CDR3 bases: TGTGCCACCAGCCACAGGGGCGGAAACACTGAAGCTTTCTTT.

CDR3 protein: CASSPTERVSPLHF. CDR3 DNA: TGTGCCAGCTCACCCACTGAGAGGGTTTCACCCCTCCACTTT. The V call is TRBV18, the J call TRBJ1-6; D not certain. This CDR3 is built from 14 residues. Germline lookup yields CDR1 KGHSH and CDR2 LQKENI. Trimming left V 3 bases short and J 9 bases short, with 12 bases between. The full variable domain, in which reference TRBV18 and TRBJ1-6 provide the parts outside the CDR3, is NAGVMQNPRHLVRRRGQEARLRCSPMKGHSHVYWYRQLPEEGLKFMVYLQKENIIDESGMPKERFSAEFPKEGPSILRIQQVVRGDSAAYFCASSPTERVSPLHFGNGTRLTVT.

The chain couples TRBV25-1 to TRBJ1-4; D may be TRBD1 (5 bases). Germline assignment: CDR1 MGHDK and CDR2 SYGVNS. Trimming removed 0 bases at V and 5 bases at J, with 13 bases between. The CDR3 consists of 16 residues. The CDR3 region is CASSEYRGTVNEKLFF. The CDR3 DNA follows: TGTGCCAGCAGTGAATACCGCGGGACTGTGAATGAAAAACTGTTTTTT.

The CDR3 protein is CASSQSDDSDEQYF. The CDR3 region has the DNA TGCGCCAGCAGCCAAAGCGACGACTCTGACGAGCAGTACTTC. The rearrangement joins TRBV4-1 to TRBJ2-7; D not certain. CDR3 length equals 14 residues. V lost 2 bases and J lost 5, with 13 bases in between. Germline CDR1 and CDR2: MGHRA and YSYEKL.

As to this clone: The same CDR3 can be traced to other DNA sequences in this sample. The CDR3 DNA follows: TGTGCCAGCAGTAGCGGACAGGGCTTTTCCTACGAGCAGTACTTC. It yields the protein CASSSGQGFSYEQYF. The genes are TRBV2 and TRBJ2-7; 8 nucleotides match TRBD1. Per germline, CDR1 SNHLY and CDR2 FYNNEI. The CDR3 contains 15 residues. V trimming: 5 bases; J trimming: 1 base; junction bases outside the gene matches: 7.

This rearrangement joins TRBV5-1 to TRBJ2-2; D remains unclear. Trimming pared 6 bases from V and 7 bases from J, leaving 13 bases between. Germline assignment: CDR1 SGHRS and CDR2 YFSETQ. This CDR3 region has 13 residues. CDR3 nucleotide sequence: TGCGCCAGCACCCCTCCCCTCGGCGGGGAGCTGTTTTTT. This encodes CASTPPLGGELFF.

This chain links TRBV4-3 with TRBJ1-4; maybe TRBD1 (5 bases). The CDR3 extends over 16 amino acids. Germline lookup yields CDR1 LGHNA and CDR2 YSLEER. The V end was cut by 2 bases, the J end by 11 bases, with 21 bases between. In DNA form, the CDR3 reads TGCGCCAGCAGCCAAACCTTCGGTGGGACTGGGTGGAAACTGTTTTTT. It is translated as CASSQTFGGTGWKLFF.

The rearrangement joins TRBV2 to TRBJ1-5; a weak D match, TRBD1 (6 bases). The CDR3 is 16 residues long. Germline assignment: CDR1 SNHLY and CDR2 FYNNEI. Trimming took 5 bases from V and 1 from J, leaving 15 bases between them. The CDR3 sequence is CASSPRQALSNQPQHF. The CDR3 DNA is TGTGCCAGCAGTCCGAGACAGGCTTTAAGCAATCAGCCCCAGCATTTT.

The CDR3 region has the DNA TGTGCCAGCATGGGGACAGGGAGGTCCCCCTACGAGCAGTACTTC. Its protein product is CASMGTGRSPYEQYF. The V and J genes are TRBV6-1 and TRBJ2-7, with TRBD1 matching over 9 bases. CDR3 size: 15 residues. Germline V gene sequence: CDR1 MNHNS, CDR2 SASEGT. V lost 7 bases and J lost 2; bases outside the gene matches: 9.

The V and J genes are TRBV6-5 and TRBJ2-5; D is uncertain. The V gene's germline CDR1 is MNHEY and CDR2 SVGAGI. V lost 2 bases and J lost 1, with 8 bases in between. The CDR3 runs 14 residues. The CDR3 loop is CASSYLDGQETQYF. The CDR3 DNA reads as TGTGCCAGCAGTTACCTAGACGGCCAAGAGACCCAGTACTTC.

The chain recombines TRBV6-5 with TRBJ1-1, with D perhaps matching TRBD1 (5 bases). CDR1 MNHEY and CDR2 SVGAGI come from the germline V gene. This CDR3 spans 13 amino acids. CDR3 region: CAAWGTVGTEAFF. Here the CDR3 DNA reads TGTGCTGCGTGGGGCACGGTGGGCACTGAAGCTTTCTTT.

The chain uses TRBV29-1 and TRBJ1-1; D might be TRBD1 (5 bases). The V gene's germline CDR1 is SQVTM and CDR2 ANQGSEA. With 7 bases removed from V and 0 bases from J, the gap between germline ends came to 12 bases. The CDR3 has 13 amino acids. Here the CDR3 DNA reads TGCAGCGGTAAGGGGTACATGAACACTGAAGCTTTCTTT. Translation gives CSGKGYMNTEAFF.

The rearrangement uses TRBV7-9 and TRBJ2-7, with 7 bases aligning to TRBD1. The CDR3 is 15 amino acids. Germline trimming cut 4 bases from V and 6 bases from J; bases unmatched to any gene: 12. The germline V gene encodes CDR1 SEHNR and CDR2 FQNEAQ (reference sequence). The CDR3 DNA reads as TGTGCCAGCAGCTCAACGCACGACAGGGTTGGCGAGCAGTACTTC. Protein product: CASSSTHDRVGEQYF.

The V and J genes are TRBV4-1 and TRBJ2-7; a possible D gene is TRBD1 (6 bases). Germline values: CDR1 MGHRA, CDR2 YSYEKL. The V end lost 0 bases, the J end lost 3 bases, and 12 bases lay between the germline ends. The CDR3 is made up of 15 amino acids. CDR3 loop: CASSQEETQGYEQYF. CDR3 nucleotide sequence: TGCGCCAGCAGCCAAGAGGAGACACAGGGCTACGAGCAGTACTTC.

The gene calls are TRBV5-1 and TRBJ1-1; 8 bases are shared with TRBD1. The J segment lost 0 bases and the V segment lost 4 bases, leaving 5 bases of the junction unmatched. The CDR3 runs 15 residues. From germline, CDR1 is SGHRS and CDR2 YFSETQ. This CDR3 reads CASSPQGALNTEAFF. CDR3 in DNA: TGCGCCAGCAGCCCTCAGGGGGCCTTGAACACTGAAGCTTTCTTT.

The chain has TRBV6-6 and TRBJ2-3; TRBD1 matches at 10 bases. The CDR3 is 16 residues long. Germline V CDR1 and CDR2: MNHNY, SVGAGI (reference sequence). The J segment lost 8 bases and the V segment lost 0 bases, leaving 8 bases of the junction unmatched. CDR3 nucleotides: TGTGCCAGCAGTTACTCGTCGGGACAGGGGCGGGGTACGCAGTATTTT. The encoded protein is CASSYSSGQGRGTQYF.

The V gene is TRBV4-3, the J gene TRBJ2-7; 10 nucleotides agree with TRBD1. The CDR3 runs to 17 residues. Germline lookup yields CDR1 LGHNA and CDR2 YSLEER. Germline trimming cut 1 base from V and 4 bases from J; bases unmatched to any gene: 10. The CDR3 coding sequence is TGCGCCAGCAGCCAAGCCTCCAGGGGACAGGGGTTGTACGAGCAGTACTTC. Its translation is CASSQASRGQGLYEQYF.

This clone occurred a few times. The chain uses TRBV19 and TRBJ1-2; 9 bases agree with TRBD1. Germline V gives CDR1 LNHDA, CDR2 SQIVND (reference sequence). Trimming cost V 5 bases and J 4 bases; bases outside gene matches: 5. The CDR3 runs to 14 residues. This CDR3 is CASSPPDRGYGYTF. CDR3 DNA sequence: TGTGCCAGTAGTCCGCCGGACAGGGGCTATGGCTACACCTTC.

V gene TRBV6-1 combines with J gene TRBJ1-4, with 8 bases lining up with TRBD1. The CDR3 spans 14 residues. Germline CDR1 and CDR2: MNHNS and SASEGT. V was pared by 6 bases and J by 4 bases, with 4 bases of the junction left unmatched. The CDR3 is CASSPGQVNEKLFF. The CDR3 DNA reads TGTGCCAGCAGCCCGGGACAGGTTAATGAAAAACTGTTTTTT.

The V gene is TRBV2, the J gene TRBJ2-1; possible D gene TRBD2, 5 bases. CDR3 size: 14 residues. Looked up from germline, CDR1 is SNHLY and CDR2 is FYNNEI. V lost 6 bases and J 7 bases, leaving 16 bases between the germline ends. The CDR3 nucleotides read TGTGCCAGCAGCCAAACGGCGGGCCAAAATGAGCAGTTCTTC. Its protein is CASSQTAGQNEQFF.

The V gene is TRBV4-3, the J gene TRBJ1-1; D is ambiguous. CDR1 LGHNA and CDR2 YSLEER come from the germline V gene. This CDR3 is 16 amino acids long. Trimming left V 0 bases short and J 3 bases short, with 14 bases between. The CDR3 spells CASSQEVGQVYTEAFF. DNA of the CDR3: TGCGCCAGCAGCCAAGAGGTCGGTCAGGTATACACTGAAGCTTTCTTT.

CDR3 coding DNA: TGCGCCAGCAGCCCGCTGGGACAGGGTCCCGAGCAGTACTTC. It specifies CASSPLGQGPEQYF. The chain links TRBV5-1 to TRBJ2-7, with 9 bases aligning to TRBD1. Germline V gene data show CDR1 as SGHRS and CDR2 as YFSETQ. The CDR3 runs 14 residues. J was trimmed by 6 bases and V by 4 bases; bases with no gene match: 8.

This rearrangement joins TRBV9 to TRBJ1-4, with unresolved D. With 0 bases removed from V and 1 base from J, the gap between germline ends came to 4 bases. The length of the CDR3 is 14 residues. Germline CDR1 and CDR2: SGDLS and YYNGEE. CDR3 bases: TGTGCCAGCAGCGTAGCCTTAACTAATGAAAAACTGTTTTTT. Translation: CASSVALTNEKLFF.

The genes are TRBV7-8 and TRBJ1-6; the D is unclear. In germline, CDR1 is SGHVS, CDR2 FQNEAQ. V was shortened by 1 base and J by 7 bases, with 8 bases between the two germline ends. The CDR3 contains 14 residues. CDR3 coding DNA: TGTGCCAGCAGCTTAGTTTCAGTAAATTCACCCCTCCACTTT. Encoded protein: CASSLVSVNSPLHF.